The subject of this entry is one TCR beta chain. This receptor's antigen is unknown. Base qualities are not at hand, and no much larger clone is one base apart. The data are from a study of shared clonotypes between healthy human individuals (dated by TCRdb to between 2020 and 2021). Some background on the complete study: Three men and a couple of women, aged 18 to 49 years, made up the cohort. For each donor, CD4 naive and CD4 memory were each given three plates, CD8 naive was given two plates, and CD8 memory was given one plate. To estimate repertoire size and how much clonotypes are shared between individuals, the study performed deep sequencing of blood TCR repertoires from a few healthy adults. To increase sequencing depth and limit assay-specific biases, different laboratories used diverse techniques to prepare libraries and sequence TCR repertoires. Between about 0.8 and 9 billion PBMCs per donor were obtained by leukapheresis.

V is cut by 4 bases and J by 7 bases, and the space between the germline ends is 5 bases. Based on the germline V gene, the CDR1 and CDR2 sequences are SGHTA and FQGTGA. Including the terminal cysteine and phenylalanine, the CDR3 comprises 12 residues. This entry keeps only the CDR3 DNA: 36 bases, framed from base 1. The investigation overall reported the following: When a handful of donors were compared, the shared fraction of clonotypes was around 5% for naive CD4, 3.5% to 4% for naive CD8, 2% to 2.5% for memory CD4, and roughly 0.43% for memory CD8. Pairwise subsampling indicated that sequencing depth was expected to affect the degree of clonotype sharing among donors. Only blood was sampled, and tissue TCR repertoires likely differ from those in blood. The genetic and exposure-history diversity represented was limited by the small number of donors. Naive subsets generally had larger estimated clonotype richness than memory subsets. Compared with non-shared clonotypes, clonotypes shared by all four sorted-subset donors had higher generation probabilities. Even with the large sequencing depth, rarefaction of the sorted-subset datasets indicated that sequencing was incomplete.

Donors were healthy HIV-negative adults with no recently reported acute infections or vaccinations. All donors were Caucasian adults living in Nashville, Tennessee, USA. Magnetic negative selection was used to enrich CD4+ T cells, after which naive cells were positively selected on CD45RA and the negative fraction became the memory subset. After blood collection by leukapheresis, PBMCs were isolated using Ficoll-Histopaque density gradient centrifugation and then cryopreserved in the vapor phase of liquid nitrogen. Purity and quantity of every magnetically sorted T cell population were checked by analytical flow cytometry. From each sorted fraction, genomic DNA was isolated and quantified by UV absorbance on a Nanodrop 2000c. Using the deep immunoSEQ assay, TCR CDR3 regions were amplified from genomic DNA by multiplex PCR. Extracted genomic DNA from each cell subset was distributed evenly across all wells of several immunoSEQ 96-well plates, and each plate was treated as a replicate. For sorted subsets, each replicate PCR was loaded with roughly 190 ng genomic DNA, equivalent to 30,000 to 35,000 T cell genomes. The purified libraries were quantified using a Qubit 3.0 fluorometer, sized with a Bioanalyzer 2100, and then quantified again using the KAPA Library Quantification kit. Every immunoSEQ 96-well plate was sequenced on a dedicated single-read 150-cycle Illumina NextSeq 550 flow cell. Per the original workflow: Because the immunoSEQ output held only junctional sequences and lacked quality scores, the filtering could not match the filtering applied to full-length reads. Sequences were annotated with PyIR, a Python wrapper for IgBLAST v1.9, using IMGT germline references to assign V/J genes and CDR3. Reads were filtered out if the reads had weak V/J assignments (E-value above 1e-6), no CDR3, stop codons, out-of-frame junctions, or ambiguous translated residues. A V3J clonotype was defined by an identical inferred V gene, J gene, and CDR3 amino acid sequence. The percentage overlap between two repertoires was calculated by dividing the number of shared unique clonotypes by the size of the smaller repertoire. RTK rarefaction, the Chao1 estimator, and Recon v2.1 estimates of unobserved clonotypes were used to assess repertoire richness. OLGA was used to compute generation probabilities for all TCRbeta clonotypes that the gDNA method yielded from four donors. The source is immuneACCESS, and TCRdb retained only in-frame sequences with V and J called. Part of the clones is not carried over; for the studies checked, unresolved V genes explain less than half of this, and the remainder is unexplained. The V and J calls and clone size come from that table; D and trimming were worked out from the DNA. The sample table shows about a million clones, and about 75% are seen once. The ten largest clones add up to 1.4% to 1.5% of the sample.

Sequencing input: memory CD4+ T cells sorted from blood. This sample's cell subset or site label indicates: CD45RA-negative fraction. Recombination connected TRBV7-3 to TRBJ1-6; the D gene remains uncertain. This clonotype was obtained from a man younger than 35 in good health. The CDR3 is CASSSGNSPLHF. In nucleotide form, the sequence is TGTGCCAGCAGCTCAGGAAATTCACCCCTCCACTTT.